These 12 T cell receptor beta chains were sequenced from one sample in a study of cytomegalovirus exposure and HLA in healthy donors. With 60 Vbeta and 13 Jbeta primers, the PCR was carried out. The protocol was immunoSEQ multiplex PCR, while the TCRdb copy is restricted to in-frame clones and leaves out a portion. This table holds roughly 120,000 clones, about 80% found once. Sequencing input: PBMCs. These receptors all stem from a human donor in good health.

J is TRBJ1-5 and V is TRBV2; maybe TRBD1 (5 bases). The CDR3 length is 15 residues. Germline CDR1 and CDR2: SNHLY and FYNNEI. The V end lost 4 bases, the J end lost 2 bases, and 12 bases lay between the germline ends. The CDR3 DNA reads TGTGCCAGCAGTGTTGGGGCCTTGGGCAATCAGCCCCAGCATTTT. Its translation: CASSVGALGNQPQHF. Supplemented by reference TRBV2 and TRBJ1-5, the full variable domain reads EPEVTQTPSHQVTQMGQEVILRCVPISNHLYFYWYRQILGQKVEFLVSFYNNEISEKSEIFDDQFSVERPDGSNFTLKIRSTKLEDSAMYFCASSVGALGNQPQHFGDGTRLSIL.

The chain has TRBV15 and TRBJ2-3, with TRBD2 matching over 13 bases. J was trimmed by 1 base and V by 7 bases; bases with no gene match: 2. Germline CDR1 and CDR2: LNHNV and YYDKDF (reference sequence). This CDR3 comprises 15 residues. The CDR3 nucleotides read TGTGCCACCAAAGGACTAGCGGGGGGCACAGATACGCAGTATTTT. Protein sequence: CATKGLAGGTDTQYF.

This clone was counted only a few times. The V gene is TRBV10-3, the J gene TRBJ2-7; a possible D gene is TRBD2 (5 bases). This CDR3 is 12 amino acids long. Trimming pared 4 bases from V and 3 bases from J, leaving 7 bases between. The germline V gene encodes CDR1 ENHRY and CDR2 SYGVKD. The CDR3 protein is CAISAGIYEQYF. The CDR3, as DNA: TGTGCCATCAGTGCCGGGATCTACGAGCAGTACTTC.

The genes are TRBV7-6 and TRBJ1-3; TRBD1 aligns across 7 bases. Unmatched junction bases numbered 16, after V lost 5 bases and J lost 9 bases. There are 16 residues in the CDR3. Germline lookup yields CDR1 SGHVS and CDR2 FNYEAQ. For the CDR3, the DNA is TGTGCCAGCAGCCGGACCGGGACAGACCTCCCGGGCACCATATATTTT. As protein: CASSRTGTDLPGTIYF.

The V gene is TRBV7-2, the J gene TRBJ2-7, with D maybe TRBD2 (6 bases). V lost 3 bases and J lost 5, with 14 bases in between. Germline values: CDR1 SGHTA, CDR2 FQGNSA. This CDR3 is built from 14 residues. The CDR3 reads CASSFGHRRDEQYF. DNA of the CDR3: TGTGCCAGCAGCTTCGGACATCGGAGGGACGAGCAGTACTTC.

The V call is TRBV5-6, the J call TRBJ2-3, with TRBD1 identical over 10 bases. The CDR3 has 15 residues. CDR1 and CDR2 (germline): SGHDT, YYEEEE. Trimming cost V 4 bases and J 6 bases; bases outside gene matches: 8. CDR3 region: CASSPTGGGLDTQYF. CDR3 bases: TGTGCCAGCAGCCCGACAGGGGGCGGGTTGGATACGCAGTATTTT. Supplemented by reference TRBV5-6 and TRBJ2-3, the full variable domain reads DAGVTQSPTHLIKTRGQQVTLRCSPKSGHDTVSWYQQALGQGPQFIFQYYEEEERQRGNFPDRFSGHQFPNYSSELNVNALLLGDSALYLCASSPTGGGLDTQYFGPGTRLTVL.

The chain uses TRBV7-9 and TRBJ1-3, with D uncertain. This CDR3 has 14 amino acids. V was shortened by 5 bases and J by 4 bases, with 12 bases between the two germline ends. Per germline, CDR1 SEHNR and CDR2 FQNEAQ (reference sequence). In DNA, the CDR3 is TGTGCCAGCAGCCTAGTGACACCCGGAAACACCATATATTTT. Protein: CASSLVTPGNTIYF.

About this clone itself: Other DNA sequences in the same sample also yield this CDR3. This chain links TRBV27 with TRBJ1-5; D is unresolved. Trimming left V 6 bases short and J 0 bases short, with 15 bases between. The CDR3 is made up of 16 amino acids. CDR1 is MNHEY, CDR2 SMNVEV, per germline (reference sequence). CDR3 nucleotide sequence: TGTGCCAGCAGGCTTCTCGGAGCTTATAGCAATCAGCCCCAGCATTTT. Protein sequence: CASRLLGAYSNQPQHF.

This chain's CDR3 is CASSLGAPGEQYF. As DNA, the CDR3 is TGTGCCAGCAGCTTAGGGGCCCCAGGGGAGCAGTACTTC. The rearrangement joins TRBV13 to TRBJ2-7, with D possibly TRBD1 on 5 matching bases. V lost 0 bases, J lost 7 bases, and 10 bases lay in between. This CDR3 is built from 13 residues. Germline assignment: CDR1 PRHDT and CDR2 FYEKMQ (reference sequence). Using reference TRBV13 and TRBJ2-7 for the parts outside the CDR3, the full variable domain is AAGVIQSPRHLIKEKRETATLKCYPIPRHDTVYWYQQGPGQDPQFLISFYEKMQSDKGSIPDRFSAQQFSDYHSELNMSSLELGDSALYFCASSLGAPGEQYFGPGTRLTVT.

This chain links TRBV9 with TRBJ1-4, with 7 bases lining up with TRBD1. The CDR3 runs 13 residues. Germline CDR1 and CDR2: SGDLS and YYNGEE. V gave up 3 bases and J gave up 8 bases; unmatched junction bases: 4. The CDR3 region is CASSGTGMEKLFF. The CDR3 DNA follows: TGTGCCAGCAGCGGGACAGGTATGGAAAAACTGTTTTTT.

This chain uses TRBV15 with TRBJ1-2; 7 bases line up with TRBD1. V lost 2 bases and J lost 3; bases outside the gene matches: 12. The CDR3 has 17 residues. The germline CDR1 and CDR2 sequences are LNHNV and YYDKDF (reference sequence). The CDR3 nucleotides read TGTGCCACCAGCAGAACGGGGACAGAAACCAACTACTATGGCTACACCTTC. It translates to CATSRTGTETNYYGYTF.

The V gene is TRBV14, the J gene TRBJ1-1; D is possibly TRBD1 (5 bases). Deletions cut 3 bases from V and 4 bases from J, with 18 bases between. The germline CDR1 and CDR2 sequences are SGHDN and FVKESK. The CDR3 is 16 residues long. The CDR3: CASSHRLITRGTEAFF. As DNA, the CDR3 is TGTGCCAGCAGCCACCGACTGATTACAAGGGGCACTGAAGCTTTCTTT.